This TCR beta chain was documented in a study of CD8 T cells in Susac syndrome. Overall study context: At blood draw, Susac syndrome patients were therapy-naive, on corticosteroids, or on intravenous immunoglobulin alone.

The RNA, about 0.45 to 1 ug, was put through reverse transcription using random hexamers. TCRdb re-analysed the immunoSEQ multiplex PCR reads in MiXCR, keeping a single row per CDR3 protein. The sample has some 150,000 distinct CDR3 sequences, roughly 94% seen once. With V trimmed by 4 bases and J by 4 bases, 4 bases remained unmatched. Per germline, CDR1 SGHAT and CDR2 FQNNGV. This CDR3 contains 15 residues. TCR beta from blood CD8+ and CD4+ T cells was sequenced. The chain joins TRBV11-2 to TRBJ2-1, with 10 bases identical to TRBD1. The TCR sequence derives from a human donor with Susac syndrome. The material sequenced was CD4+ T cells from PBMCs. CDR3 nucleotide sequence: TGTGCCAGCAGCTCAGGGACAGGGGTTTACAATGAGCAGTTCTTC. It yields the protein CASSSGTGVYNEQFF.